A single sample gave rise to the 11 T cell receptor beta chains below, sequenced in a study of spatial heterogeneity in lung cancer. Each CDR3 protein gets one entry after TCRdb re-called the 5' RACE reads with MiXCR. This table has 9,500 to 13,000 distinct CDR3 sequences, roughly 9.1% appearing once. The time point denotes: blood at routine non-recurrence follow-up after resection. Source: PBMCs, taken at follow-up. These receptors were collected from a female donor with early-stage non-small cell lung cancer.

CDR3 amino acids: CASSSGPTKGYF. CDR3 nucleotides: TGTGCCAGCAGCAGCGGGCCTACCAAGGGGTACTTC. The rearrangement joins TRBV28 to TRBJ2-4, with D tentatively TRBD2 (6 bases). Germline lookup yields CDR1 MDHEN and CDR2 SYDVKM. V gave up 6 bases and J gave up 15 bases, with 18 bases separating them. The CDR3 is 12 residues long.

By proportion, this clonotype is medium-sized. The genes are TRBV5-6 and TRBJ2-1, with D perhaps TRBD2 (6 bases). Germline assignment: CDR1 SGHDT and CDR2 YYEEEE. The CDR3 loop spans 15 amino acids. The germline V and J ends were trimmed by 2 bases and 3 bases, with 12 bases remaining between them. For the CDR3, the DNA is TGTGCCAGCAGCTTTACGGGACTTCTCTACAATGAGCAGTTCTTC. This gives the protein CASSFTGLLYNEQFF.

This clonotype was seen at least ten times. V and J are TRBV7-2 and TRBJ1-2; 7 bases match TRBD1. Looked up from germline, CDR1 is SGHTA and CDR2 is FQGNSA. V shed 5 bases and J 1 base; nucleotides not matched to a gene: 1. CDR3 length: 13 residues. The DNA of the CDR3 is TGTGCCAGCAGCGGGACAGTTAACTATGGCTACACCTTC. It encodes CASSGTVNYGYTF.

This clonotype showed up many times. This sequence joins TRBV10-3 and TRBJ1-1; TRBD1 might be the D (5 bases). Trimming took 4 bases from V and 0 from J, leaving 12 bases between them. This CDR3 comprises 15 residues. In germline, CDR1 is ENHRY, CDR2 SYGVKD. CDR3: CAISAARAMNTEAFF. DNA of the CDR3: TGTGCCATCAGTGCTGCCAGGGCCATGAACACTGAAGCTTTCTTT.

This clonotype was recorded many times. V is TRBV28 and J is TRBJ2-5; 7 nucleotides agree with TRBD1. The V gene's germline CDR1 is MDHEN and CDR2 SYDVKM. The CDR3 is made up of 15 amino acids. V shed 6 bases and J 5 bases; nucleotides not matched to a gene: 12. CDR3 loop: CASRGQSRYGETQYF. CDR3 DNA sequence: TGTGCCAGCAGGGGACAGAGCAGATATGGGGAGACCCAGTACTTC.

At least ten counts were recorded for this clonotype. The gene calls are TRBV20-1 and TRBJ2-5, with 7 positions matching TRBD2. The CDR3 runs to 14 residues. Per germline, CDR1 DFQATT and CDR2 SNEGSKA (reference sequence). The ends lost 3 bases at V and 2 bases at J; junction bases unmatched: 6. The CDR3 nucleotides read TGCAGTGCTAGTGAGCGCGGGAGTCAAGAGACCCAGTACTTC. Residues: CSASERGSQETQYF.

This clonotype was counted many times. CDR3 protein: CASSRQGRNEQFF. For the CDR3, the DNA is TGTGCCAGCAGCCGCCAGGGCCGAAATGAGCAGTTCTTC. The chain couples TRBV7-2 to TRBJ2-1; tentatively, D is TRBD1 (5 bases). Trimming removed 5 bases at V and 7 bases at J, with 12 bases between. The length of the CDR3 is 13 residues. Looked up from germline, CDR1 is SGHTA and CDR2 is FQGNSA.

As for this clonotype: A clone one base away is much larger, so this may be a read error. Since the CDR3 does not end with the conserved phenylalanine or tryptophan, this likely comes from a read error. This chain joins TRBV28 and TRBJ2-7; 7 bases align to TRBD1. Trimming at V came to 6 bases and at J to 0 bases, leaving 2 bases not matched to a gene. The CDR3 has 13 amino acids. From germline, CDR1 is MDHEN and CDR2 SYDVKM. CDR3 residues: CASRGDSSYEQYA. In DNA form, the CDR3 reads TGTGCCAGCAGGGGGGACAGCTCCTACGAGCAGTACGCC.

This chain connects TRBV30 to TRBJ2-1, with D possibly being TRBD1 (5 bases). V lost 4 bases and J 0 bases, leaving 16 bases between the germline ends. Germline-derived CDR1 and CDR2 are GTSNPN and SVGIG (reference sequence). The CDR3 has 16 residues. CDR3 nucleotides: TGTGCCTGGAATACTAAAAAGGGGCTCTCCTACAATGAGCAGTTCTTC. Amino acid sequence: CAWNTKKGLSYNEQFF.

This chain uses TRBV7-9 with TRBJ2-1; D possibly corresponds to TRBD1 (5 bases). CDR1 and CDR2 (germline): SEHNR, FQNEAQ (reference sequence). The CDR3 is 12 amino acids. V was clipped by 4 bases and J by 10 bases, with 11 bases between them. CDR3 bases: TGTGCCAGCAGCTCCCAGGGTTACGAGCAGTTCTTC. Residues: CASSSQGYEQFF.

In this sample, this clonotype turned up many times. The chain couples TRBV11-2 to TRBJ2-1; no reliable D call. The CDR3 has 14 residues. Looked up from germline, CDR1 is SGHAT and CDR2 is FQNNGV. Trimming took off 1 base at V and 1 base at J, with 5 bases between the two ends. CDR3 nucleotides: TGTGCCAGCAGCTTAGGGCAATCCTACAATGAGCAGTTCTTC. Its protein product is CASSLGQSYNEQFF. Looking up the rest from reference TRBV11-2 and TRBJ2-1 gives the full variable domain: EAGVAQSPRYKIIEKRQSVAFWCNPISGHATLYWYQQILGQGPKLLIQFQNNGVVDDSQLPKDRFSAERLKGVDSTLKIQPAKLEDSAVYLCASSLGQSYNEQFFGPGTRLTVL.